The 30 T cell receptor beta chains given below trace back to one sample, sequenced in a study of cytomegalovirus exposure and HLA in healthy donors. Primers for the PCR totalled 60 Vbeta and 13 Jbeta. This table comes from immunoSEQ multiplex PCR, and its TCRdb copy is limited to in-frame clones, with some not included. The repertoire has 150,000 or so clones, about four fifths of them found once; the top ten carry over 0.65%. Sample: PBMCs. Receptor source: a woman aged 18-30 years in good health and CMV-seronegative.

As to this clone: Compared with germline, one end of the junction differs, possibly owing to a read error. The rearrangement uses TRBV7-9 and TRBJ2-7, with a possible D match to TRBD1 (6 bases). CDR1 and CDR2 (germline): SEHNR, FQNEAQ (reference sequence). The CDR3 length is 15 residues. This CDR3 is CSSSLARGDLNEQYF. CDR3 DNA: TGTTCCAGCAGCTTAGCCAGGGGCGACTTGAACGAGCAGTACTTC.

The CDR3 bases are TGTGCCAGCAGACTACCTGGACAGCCCTACGAGCAGTACTTC. Translated, it gives CASRLPGQPYEQYF. The chain recombines TRBV28 with TRBJ2-7, with D maybe TRBD1 (6 bases). The CDR3 covers 14 residues. The germline V gene encodes CDR1 MDHEN and CDR2 SYDVKM. V was trimmed by 6 bases and J by 2 bases, leaving 14 bases between them.

The chain couples TRBV28 to TRBJ2-5; D call uncertain. Germline V gene sequence: CDR1 MDHEN, CDR2 SYDVKM. Between the trimmed V and J ends, which lost 5 bases and 8 bases, there was a span of 18 bases. There are 14 residues in the CDR3. CDR3: CASSMTLGVETQYF. In DNA form, the CDR3 reads TGTGCCAGCAGTATGACTTTGGGTGTAGAAACCCAGTACTTC.

The chain has TRBV19 and TRBJ1-3; 9 nucleotides match TRBD1. Germline CDR1 and CDR2: LNHDA and SQIVND (reference sequence). The CDR3 totals 16 residues. Germline trimming cut 4 bases from V and 1 base from J; bases unmatched to any gene: 5. The CDR3 region is CASSTRDRASGNTIYF. CDR3 coding DNA: TGTGCCAGTAGTACCCGGGACAGGGCTTCTGGAAACACCATATATTTT.

This sequence joins TRBV4-1 and TRBJ2-1; 9 bases fit TRBD2. V lost 3 bases and J lost 4; bases outside the gene matches: 4. This CDR3 is built from 15 residues. CDR1 and CDR2 from the germline V gene are MGHRA and YSYEKL. The CDR3 here is CASSHRGLAYNEQFF. The CDR3 coding sequence is TGCGCCAGCAGCCACCGGGGACTAGCTTACAATGAGCAGTTCTTC.

This chain connects TRBV7-4 to TRBJ1-5; a weak D match, TRBD1 (6 bases). V lost 2 bases to trimming and J lost 5 bases, with 19 bases between them. The length of the CDR3 is 17 residues. Germline V lookup: CDR1 SGHVT, CDR2 SQSDAQ. CDR3 bases: TGTGCCAGCAGCTTATCAGGATACACAACAGGGTATCAGCCCCAGCATTTT. Translated, it gives CASSLSGYTTGYQPQHF.

This chain connects TRBV18 to TRBJ2-2; TRBD2 agrees at 8 bases. Germline CDR1 and CDR2: KGHSH and LQKENI. V shed 5 bases, J shed 0 bases, and the junction held 2 bases outside the gene matches. The CDR3 is made up of 15 amino acids. CDR3 DNA sequence: TGTGCCAGCTCATCGACTAGCGCGAACACCGGGGAGCTGTTTTTT. Protein product: CASSSTSANTGELFF. Full variable domain (rest looked up from reference TRBV18 and TRBJ2-2): NAGVMQNPRHLVRRRGQEARLRCSPMKGHSHVYWYRQLPEEGLKFMVYLQKENIIDESGMPKERFSAEFPKEGPSILRIQQVVRGDSAAYFCASSSTSANTGELFFGEGSRLTVL.

The genes are TRBV5-4 and TRBJ2-1, with a tentative D call TRBD2 (6 bases). Trimming took 4 bases from V and 9 from J, leaving 20 bases between them. The CDR3 totals 15 residues. Germline CDR1 and CDR2: SGHNT and YYREEE (reference sequence). The CDR3: CASSRGWTPRGEQFF. In DNA form, the CDR3 reads TGTGCCAGCAGCCGAGGCTGGACTCCGCGGGGTGAGCAGTTCTTC.

The chain carries TRBV11-2 and TRBJ2-5; 8 bases match TRBD2. The CDR3 runs to 18 residues. Looked up from germline, CDR1 is SGHAT and CDR2 is FQNNGV. With V trimmed by 0 bases and J by 1 base, 10 bases remained unmatched. DNA of the CDR3: TGTGCCAGCAGCTTAGAAGTTCTGGCGGGAGGTCTCCAAGAGACCCAGTACTTC. This gives the protein CASSLEVLAGGLQETQYF.

In its sample, this clone was seen a few times. V usage is TRBV4-3 and J usage is TRBJ2-2, with 7 bases fitting TRBD2. Germline lookup yields CDR1 LGHNA and CDR2 YSLEER. The CDR3 is 15 amino acids. V trimming: 6 bases; J trimming: 5 bases; junction bases outside the gene matches: 9. CDR3: CASSTGGSVTGELFF. The CDR3 DNA follows: TGCGCCAGCAGTACGGGAGGCAGTGTTACCGGGGAGCTGTTTTTT.

Details on this clone: The identical CDR3 is also encoded by other nucleotide sequences in the sample. The genes are TRBV10-3 and TRBJ2-1; 7 nucleotides agree with TRBD2. V was clipped by 6 bases and J by 4 bases; unmatched bases: 3. Germline V gene lookup returns CDR1 ENHRY and CDR2 SYGVKD. This CDR3 has 13 residues. The CDR3 is CAIRLAEYNEQFF. The CDR3 DNA sequence: TGTGCCATCAGGCTAGCGGAGTACAATGAGCAGTTCTTC.

J is TRBJ2-3 and V is TRBV11-2, with 7 bases identical to TRBD2. The V segment lost 7 bases and the J segment 9 bases; nucleotides outside the gene matches: 13. Per the germline V gene, CDR1 is SGHAT and CDR2 is FQNNGV. CDR3 length: 14 amino acids. CDR3 bases: TGTGCCAGCACCTCGGGAGGAGCACAGTCGACGCAGTATTTT. The encoded protein is CASTSGGAQSTQYF.

The rearrangement joins TRBV5-1 to TRBJ2-1; D not resolved. V dropped 0 bases and J dropped 0 bases, with 10 bases sitting between them. CDR3 length: 16 amino acids. Germline CDR1 SGHRS, CDR2 YFSETQ. In nucleotides, the CDR3 is TGCGCCAGCAGCTTGGCAGCGCCTAGCTCCTACAATGAGCAGTTCTTC. It translates to CASSLAAPSSYNEQFF.

The CDR3 spells CASTRGAGELFF. CDR3 coding DNA: TGTGCCAGCACCCGAGGCGCCGGGGAGCTGTTTTTT. This sequence joins TRBV7-2 and TRBJ2-2, with unresolved D. Trimming shortened V by 7 bases and J by 6 bases, and 9 bases separated the two germline ends. This CDR3 spans 12 amino acids. CDR1 and CDR2 from the germline V gene are SGHTA and FQGNSA.

This chain uses TRBV27 with TRBJ1-2; 9 bases line up with TRBD1. The trim removed 6 bases at V and 4 bases at J, leaving 9 bases unmatched. Germline values: CDR1 MNHEY, CDR2 SMNVEV (reference sequence). The CDR3 covers 15 residues. CDR3 coding DNA: TGTGCCAGCAGGGAGACAGGGGGTTCTTCCTATGGCTACACCTTC. The encoded protein is CASRETGGSSYGYTF.

This clone was recorded once. The CDR3 DNA sequence: TGCGCCAGCAGGTGGACCGGGACTAGCGGGCGCACAGATACGCAGTATTTT. It translates to CASRWTGTSGRTDTQYF. The chain combines TRBV5-1 with TRBJ2-3; 12 bases are shared with TRBD2. Germline V gene lookup returns CDR1 SGHRS and CDR2 YFSETQ. V shed 5 bases and J 1 base; nucleotides not matched to a gene: 8. The CDR3 totals 17 residues.

V is TRBV10-3 and J is TRBJ2-7; 8 nucleotides line up with TRBD1. This CDR3 has 13 residues. Looked up from germline, CDR1 is ENHRY and CDR2 is SYGVKD. The ends lost 8 bases at V and 1 base at J; junction bases unmatched: 4. CDR3 DNA: TGTGCCATCCGAAGGACAGGGTCCTACGAGCAGTACTTC. It encodes CAIRRTGSYEQYF.

This clone was counted once. The chain couples TRBV5-1 to TRBJ2-5; maybe TRBD1 (6 bases). V lost 4 bases and J 2 bases, leaving 15 bases between the germline ends. Germline CDR1 reads SGHRS; CDR2 reads YFSETQ. The CDR3 sequence is 15 residues long. The CDR3 DNA follows: TGCGCCAGCAGCCGGGACAACCTAGAACAAGAGACCCAGTACTTC. This codes for CASSRDNLEQETQYF.

This chain connects TRBV7-9 to TRBJ2-4; no clear D. The CDR3 consists of 12 residues. V shed 5 bases and J shed 9 bases, with 11 bases lying between them. Germline assignment: CDR1 SEHNR and CDR2 FQNEAQ (reference sequence). The CDR3 DNA reads TGTGCCAGCAGCCAATTTCCCCCCATTCAGTACTTC. It translates to CASSQFPPIQYF.

The J gene is TRBJ2-7, the V gene TRBV9; D is unresolved. Germline CDR1 SGDLS, CDR2 YYNGEE. CDR3 length: 14 residues. Trimming removed 0 bases at V and 0 bases at J, with 7 bases between. CDR3 in amino acids: CASSVGASSYEQYF. The CDR3 bases are TGTGCCAGCAGCGTAGGTGCTAGCTCCTACGAGCAGTACTTC.

The rearrangement uses TRBV28 and TRBJ2-5; the D gene is possibly TRBD1 (6 bases). With 1 base removed from V and 2 bases from J, the gap between germline ends came to 8 bases. Germline V lookup: CDR1 MDHEN, CDR2 SYDVKM. This CDR3 contains 14 residues. In nucleotides, the CDR3 is TGTGCCAGCAGTTTATTCAGGGGTCAAGAGACCCAGTACTTC. This sequence encodes CASSLFRGQETQYF.

This sequence joins TRBV28 and TRBJ2-1; D perhaps matches TRBD1 (6 bases). CDR1 is MDHEN and CDR2 is SYDVKM in the germline V gene. The CDR3 spans 18 residues. Trimming left V 7 bases short and J 0 bases short, with 22 bases between. This CDR3 is CASTLRGGEYSSYNEQFF. The DNA for the CDR3 is TGTGCCAGCACCCTCCGTGGGGGCGAATACAGCTCCTACAATGAGCAGTTCTTC.

This clone showed up just a few times. This chain connects TRBV27 to TRBJ1-1; the D gene is possibly TRBD1 (6 bases). The CDR3 is 18 amino acids. Trimming pared 5 bases from V and 1 base from J, leaving 23 bases between. Germline-derived CDR1 and CDR2 are MNHEY and SMNVEV (reference sequence). The CDR3, as DNA: TGTGCCAGCAGTGGCTATTTTTCCGACAGGCCATCGAACACTGAAGCTTTCTTT. This gives the protein CASSGYFSDRPSNTEAFF.

The chain links TRBV5-1 to TRBJ2-7, with 9 bases that match TRBD1. CDR1 is SGHRS and CDR2 is YFSETQ in the germline V gene. The CDR3 is 16 residues long. J lost 2 bases, V lost 4 bases, and 10 bases had no gene match. CDR3 DNA: TGCGCCAGCAGCAAACTTACAGGGGGCGCCCCCTACGAGCAGTACTTC. Protein: CASSKLTGGAPYEQYF.

The chain recombines TRBV5-1 with TRBJ1-1, with D perhaps matching TRBD1 (5 bases). The CDR3 is 14 residues long. The germline V gene has CDR1 SGHRS and CDR2 YFSETQ. V was clipped by 1 base and J by 1 base, with 8 bases between them. CDR3 coding DNA: TGCGCCAGCAGCTTGCAGGACAAGAACACTGAAGCTTTCTTT. Protein: CASSLQDKNTEAFF.

V and J are TRBV9 and TRBJ2-3; TRBD1 might be the D (8 bases). The CDR3 spans 16 residues. From germline, CDR1 is SGDLS and CDR2 YYNGEE. V was clipped by 4 bases and J by 4 bases, with 19 bases between them. CDR3 region: CASSSYRGGSADTQYF. Here the CDR3 DNA reads TGTGCCAGCAGCTCCTACAGGGGGGGGTCGGCAGATACGCAGTATTTT.

The rearrangement uses TRBV4-1 and TRBJ2-5, with D maybe TRBD1 (6 bases). The J call is in doubt because the DNA end fits TRBJ2-7 better. The CDR3 runs to 15 residues. Germline CDR1 MGHRA, CDR2 YSYEKL. The CDR3 loop reads CASSHPDRPRYEQYF. DNA for the CDR3: TGCGCCAGCAGCCATCCCGACAGGCCTAGGTACGAGCAGTACTTC.

This clone turned up a few times. The J gene is TRBJ1-4, the V gene TRBV29-1; D unresolved. CDR1 SQVTM and CDR2 ANQGSEA come from the germline V gene. Trimming pared 5 bases from V and 7 bases from J, leaving 14 bases between. This CDR3 contains 13 residues. CDR3 protein: CSVRRESGEKLFF. CDR3 bases: TGCAGCGTTAGAAGGGAGTCGGGTGAAAAACTGTTTTTT.

This CDR3 is CASRRQADTEAFF. CDR3 sequence (DNA): TGCGCCAGCAGACGACAGGCGGACACTGAAGCTTTCTTT. V gene TRBV5-1 combines with J gene TRBJ1-1, with D maybe TRBD1 (6 bases). Trimming removed 5 bases from V and 3 bases from J, with 11 bases in between. This CDR3 contains 13 residues. The germline V gene encodes CDR1 SGHRS and CDR2 YFSETQ.

The V gene is TRBV2, the J gene TRBJ2-1; 10 bases are a match to TRBD2. The germline V gene has CDR1 SNHLY and CDR2 FYNNEI. J lost 10 bases, V lost 5 bases, and 11 bases had no gene match. CDR3 length equals 15 residues. CDR3 coding DNA: TGTGCCAGCAGTCCGACTAGCGGGTCGGGGAGGGAGCAGTTCTTC. Translating it yields CASSPTSGSGREQFF.